The entry below describes one T cell receptor beta chain. Antigen: not known. Individual cDNA molecules received unique molecular identifiers. TCRdb processed the 5' RACE reads anew with MiXCR; each CDR3 protein has one entry. The top ten hold 10% of the sample, which has about 52,000 distinct CDR3 sequences, roughly 10% seen once. This sample was included in a study of early T cells in non-severe SARS-CoV-2 infection. The wider study: Chains were unpaired, as sequencing was done on bulk RNA from unsorted whole blood. Findings of the study overall: Database matching using VDJdb favored anti-spike CD8 responses, with private and CD4 specificities left missing.

This CDR3 is built from 15 residues. V was trimmed by 6 bases and J by 5 bases, leaving 20 bases between them. Germline V gene lookup returns CDR1 KGHSH and CDR2 LQKENI. This chain links TRBV18 with TRBJ2-7; D unresolved. The sequenced sample was whole blood. This TCR was sampled from an adult who was a healthcare worker with PCR-confirmed SARS-CoV-2 infection or an uninfected control (not recorded which). In nucleotides, the CDR3 is TGTGCCAGCTCCGGGCAGGACCCAACGGTCAACGAGCAGTACTTC. Translation gives CASSGQDPTVNEQYF.